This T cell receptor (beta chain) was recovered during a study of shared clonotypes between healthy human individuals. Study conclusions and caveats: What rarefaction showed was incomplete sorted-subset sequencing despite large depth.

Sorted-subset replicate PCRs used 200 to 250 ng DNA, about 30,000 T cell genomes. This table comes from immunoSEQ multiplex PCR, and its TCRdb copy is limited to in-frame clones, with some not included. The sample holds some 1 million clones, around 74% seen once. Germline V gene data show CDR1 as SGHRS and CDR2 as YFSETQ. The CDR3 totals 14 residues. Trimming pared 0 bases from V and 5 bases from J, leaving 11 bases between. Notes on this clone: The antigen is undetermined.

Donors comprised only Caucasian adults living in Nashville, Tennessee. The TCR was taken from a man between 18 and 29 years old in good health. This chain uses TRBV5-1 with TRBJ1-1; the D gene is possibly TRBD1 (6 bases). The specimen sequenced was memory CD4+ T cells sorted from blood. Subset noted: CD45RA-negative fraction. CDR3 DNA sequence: TGCGCCAGCAGCTTGGCAGACAGGAGAACTGAAGCTTTCTTT. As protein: CASSLADRRTEAFF.